This TCR beta chain was obtained from a study of OX40 agonist ivuxolimab in advanced cancers. Study-wide context: Partial responses, seen in three patients, involved one hepatocellular carcinoma and two cutaneous melanomas.

This clone was recorded a few times. The antigen remains unidentified. The investigators sampled blood at baseline, at cycle 4 day 1, and at cycle 7 day 1. Points from the study as a whole: The CD4+ and CD8+ T cells in the blood had expanded clonally by week 6 at 0.1 to 3.0 mg/kg. Low normalized T-cell clonal expansion was also seen in some nonresponders.

Produced via immunoSEQ multiplex PCR; TCRdb's table is partial and in-frame only. Among tens of thousands of clones listed, 88% were seen once. The length of the CDR3 is 13 residues. V was pared by 3 bases and J by 6 bases, with 11 bases between. From germline, CDR1 is MNHEY and CDR2 SMNVEV (reference sequence). The receptor comes from an adult with an advanced solid tumor such as melanoma, head and neck, liver or kidney cancer. This chain links TRBV27 with TRBJ1-2, with D hard to call. Sequenced material: CD4+ or CD8+ T cells sorted from blood, taken in a trial of the OX40 agonist ivuxolimab. The CDR3 DNA follows: TGTGCCAGCAGTTTTGTGGGATCGGATGGCTACACCTTC. Translation: CASSFVGSDGYTF.